This T cell receptor beta chain was found in a study of T cell clonality in common variable immunodeficiency. General study findings and limits: CVID subjects had higher TCRbeta clonality than healthy controls, most marked in about a third. Shared TCRbeta clones were fewer between CVID subjects than controls.

Germline CDR1 SEHNR, CDR2 FQNEAQ (reference sequence). The CDR3 sequence is 15 residues long. This clone was seen a handful of times. Antigen specificity is unknown. The CDR3 end falls 3 residues outside the read, so it is completed with the germline J gene. Sequencing input was equivalent genomic DNA from CVID and controls. Produced via immunoSEQ multiplex PCR; TCRdb's table is partial and in-frame only. The sample contains 25,000 to 35,000 clones, none of them singletons. V gene TRBV7-9 combines with J gene TRBJ1-2, with D possibly being TRBD1 (5 bases). The source of this sequence is a person aged 18 to 75 in good health. Sample: peripheral blood mononuclear cells. CDR3 region: CASSVGGDTYNDYTF. The sequenced part of the CDR3 DNA is TGTGCCAGCAGCGTGGGGGGAGACACCTACAATGAC.